Listed below are T cell receptor beta chains from one sample, sequenced in a study of T cell responses to AZD1222 COVID-19 vaccine. Data came from immunoSEQ multiplex PCR; TCRdb stores just in-frame clones and leaves some out. The data show over 90,000 clones, approximately 88% seen once. The sample consisted of peripheral blood, taken on day 0 of AZD1222 vaccination. All receptors derive from an adult in good health. Each CDR3 is given with its conserved first and last residue. D genes are given only for firm matches. A clone size is listed for some rows: how often the clone was seen (once, few, many), or a class if it is expanded.

abundance,v_gene,j_gene,d_gene,CDR3nt,CDR3aa
once,TRBV28,TRBJ2-5,NA,TGTGCCAGCAGTTTAGAGGGTTGGGAGACCCAGTACTTC,CASSLEGWETQYF
NA,TRBV11-3,TRBJ1-4,NA,TGTGCCAGCAGCTTAGATGAAAAACTGTTTTTT,CASSLDEKLFF
NA,TRBV3-1/TRBV3-2,TRBJ2-3,NA,TGTGCCAGCAGCCCGTTGGGGACAGATACGCAGTATTTT,CASSPLGTDTQYF
NA,TRBV29-1,TRBJ2-1,NA,TGCAGCGTTGCTGTATATGAGCAGTTCTTC,CSVAVYEQFF
NA,TRBV6-5,TRBJ1-1,NA,TGTGCCAGCAGCTTGGACAGGAACACTGAAGCTTTCTTT,CASSLDRNTEAFF
NA,TRBV19,TRBJ1-2,NA,TGTGCCAGTAGTATAGATCAACCTCCAAACTATGGCTACACCTTC,CASSIDQPPNYGYTF
NA,TRBV2,TRBJ1-1,TRBD1,TGTGCCAGCAGTCACGACAGGGACACTGAAGCTTTCTTT,CASSHDRDTEAFF
NA,TRBV24-1,TRBJ2-7,TRBD1,TGTGCCACCAGTGAAGGGACAGGGAGGAACGAGCAGTACTTC,CATSEGTGRNEQYF
NA,TRBV7-7,TRBJ1-1,NA,TGTGCCAGCAGCTACAGGGCGAACACTGAAGCTTTCTTT,CASSYRANTEAFF
NA,TRBV3-1/TRBV3-2,TRBJ1-2,TRBD1,TGTGCCAGCAGCCAGGCTAAGACAGGGGACGGCTACACCTTC,CASSQAKTGDGYTF
NA,TRBV27,TRBJ2-6,TRBD1,TGTGCCAGCAGTTTATCGCTGACAGGGGGCTGGGCCAACGTCCTGACTTTC,CASSLSLTGGWANVLTF
NA,TRBV27,TRBJ1-1,NA,TGTGCCAGCAGTTTGGAACAGAACACTGAAGCTTTCTTT,CASSLEQNTEAFF
once,TRBV7-8,TRBJ2-3,NA,TGTGCCAGCAGCTTAGGGGGGCGACGAGATACGCAGTATTTT,CASSLGGRRDTQYF
NA,TRBV19,TRBJ1-3,NA,TGTGCCAGTAGTCCATTGACGGGGAGCTCTGGAAACACCATATATTTT,CASSPLTGSSGNTIYF
NA,TRBV30,TRBJ1-4,NA,TGTGCCTGGAGTGGACCGGACATCCTTTCAACTAATGAAAAACTGTTTTTT,CAWSGPDILSTNEKLFF
NA,TRBV24-1,TRBJ2-1,TRBD2,TGTGCCACCGGGACTAGCGGGAGATCATCCTACAATGAGCAGTTCTTC,CATGTSGRSSYNEQFF
NA,TRBV7-9,TRBJ1-5,TRBD1,TGTGCCAGCAGCTTAGGGCAGGGGGACCAGCCCCAGCATTTT,CASSLGQGDQPQHF
few,TRBV18,TRBJ1-3,NA,TGTGCCAGCTCACCAAAACAGCTTAAAATTTTTTCTGGAAACACCATATATTTT,CASSPKQLKIFSGNTIYF
once,TRBV6-5,TRBJ2-2,NA,TGTGCCAGCAAAAAACGCGAGACCGGGGAGCTGTTTTTT,CASKKRETGELFF
NA,TRBV3-1/TRBV3-2,TRBJ1-2,TRBD1,TGTGCCAGCAGCCGGGGACAGGGGTCTCTAGCTAACTATGGCTACACCTTC,CASSRGQGSLANYGYTF
NA,TRBV19,TRBJ2-1,NA,TGTGCCAGTAGTATAAACGGGGGGCACAATGAGCAGTTCTTC,CASSINGGHNEQFF
NA,TRBV7-9,TRBJ2-7,TRBD2,TGTGCCAGCAGAGCACCTGGGGGGGGCGAGCAGTACTTC,CASRAPGGGEQYF
NA,TRBV18,TRBJ1-1,TRBD1,TGTGCCAGCTCACGCGGACAGGGGCATACTGAAGCTTTCTTT,CASSRGQGHTEAFF
NA,TRBV2,TRBJ2-7,TRBD1,TGTGCCAGCAGTGAATCGGGGACAGGGGGAAAAGGGCAGTACTTC,CASSESGTGGKGQYF
NA,TRBV28,TRBJ2-7,TRBD2,TGTGCCAGCAGTACGGGAGGGTCTTCCTACGAGCAGTACTTC,CASSTGGSSYEQYF
NA,TRBV2,TRBJ1-6,NA,TGTGCCAGCATGGCGGGACGGACAATCTCCTATAATTCACCCCTCCACTTT,CASMAGRTISYNSPLHF
NA,TRBV9,TRBJ1-1,NA,TGTGCCAGCAGCGCCCATGTTGACATCAGTGAAGCTTTCTTT,CASSAHVDISEAFF